This is a list of T cell receptor beta chains from one sample in a study of OX40 agonist ivuxolimab in advanced cancers. Only in-frame clones appear in the TCRdb table, and some are missing; sequencing was by immunoSEQ multiplex PCR. The sample includes about 100,000 clones, 75% to 95% of them seen just once. The specimen was CD4+ or CD8+ T cells sorted from blood, collected in a trial of the OX40 agonist ivuxolimab. The receptors come from an adult with an advanced solid tumor such as melanoma, head and neck, liver or kidney cancer. Each CDR3 is given with its conserved first and last residue. A D gene is named only where the DNA matches it firmly. A clone size is listed for some rows: how often the clone was seen (once, few, many), or a class if it is expanded.

D	J	size	V	DNA	CDR3
-	TRBJ2-5	-	TRBV7-2	TGTGCCAGCAGCCAACAGGGCTCCCAGTACTTC	CASSQQGSQYF
-	TRBJ2-7	-	TRBV5-8	TGTGCCAGCAGTCGGGACTTTAACTACGAGCAGTACTTC	CASSRDFNYEQYF
-	TRBJ1-5	-	TRBV30	TGTGCCTGGAGTGCTGGGCAGGGCCATCAGCCCCAGCATTTT	CAWSAGQGHQPQHF
-	TRBJ2-5	-	TRBV6-6	TGTGCCAGCAGTTATAACGGCCAAGAGACCCAGTACTTC	CASSYNGQETQYF
-	TRBJ2-1	-	TRBV4-2	TGTGCCAGCAGCCCGGAGTCGGGACTCGATTTTAATGAGCAGTTCTTC	CASSPESGLDFNEQFF
TRBD1	TRBJ1-1	-	TRBV5-1	TGCGCCAGCAAGGACAGGGTTGAGAACACTGAAGCTTTCTTT	CASKDRVENTEAFF
-	TRBJ1-2	-	TRBV5-1	TGCGCCAGCACCTGGGAAGGGGGGCCCAGCTATGGCTACACCTTC	CASTWEGGPSYGYTF
-	TRBJ2-4	once	TRBV28	TGTGCCAGCAGTTTCAAAGCGGCTCTAGCCAAAAACATTCAGTACTTC	CASSFKAALAKNIQYF
-	TRBJ2-1	-	TRBV5-1	TGCGCCAGCAGCTTGGTTGCGGGCACCTACAATGAGCAGTTCTTC	CASSLVAGTYNEQFF
-	TRBJ2-6	-	TRBV5-4	TGTGCCAGCAGCTTTTTGGGCACCGCTCCCTCTGGGGCCAACGTCCTGACTTTC	CASSFLGTAPSGANVLTF
-	TRBJ2-1	-	TRBV6-6	TGTGCCAGCAGTTACAGGGGGTGGGACGAGCAGTTCTTC	CASSYRGWDEQFF
TRBD2	TRBJ2-7	-	TRBV5-6	TGTGCCAGCAGCCGGACCGGGGGGGGTCCCGAGCAGTACTTC	CASSRTGGGPEQYF
-	TRBJ2-7	once	TRBV6-6	TGTGCCAGCAGTTACTCAGGCATGAAAACCTACGAGCAGTACTTC	CASSYSGMKTYEQYF
TRBD2	TRBJ2-3	-	TRBV11-1	TGTGCCAGCAGCGAGGGGAGGGCCACAGATACGCAGTATTTT	CASSEGRATDTQYF
-	TRBJ2-5	once	TRBV4-1	TGCGCCAGCAGCCAAAGTGGAATCCGGGGAAGCGCACAAGAGACCCAGTACTTC	CASSQSGIRGSAQETQYF
TRBD2	TRBJ2-7	once	TRBV9	TGTGCCAGCAGCGTAAGCGGGAGTTCGCGCGAGCAGTACTTC	CASSVSGSSREQYF
-	TRBJ1-2	-	TRBV28	TGTGCCAGCAGTTTCCTGGAGAGAAACGGCTATGGCTACACCTTC	CASSFLERNGYGYTF
-	TRBJ2-3	-	TRBV6-1	TGTGCCAGCAGTGAACAGGCGGACAGCGGGATTTGGACGCAGTATTTT	CASSEQADSGIWTQYF
TRBD1	TRBJ1-3	-	TRBV7-3	TGTGCCAGCAGCCCAACAGGGGGGAAGGGAAACACCATATATTTT	CASSPTGGKGNTIYF
TRBD2	TRBJ2-7	-	TRBV14	TGTGCCAGCAGTCCGAGCGGGAGATCGCTCTACGAGCAGTACTTC	CASSPSGRSLYEQYF
-	TRBJ1-1	once	TRBV7-2	TGTGCCAGCAGCAGATTGGGACTTTTCGCTGAAGCTTTCTTT	CASSRLGLFAEAFF
TRBD1	TRBJ1-2	-	TRBV27	TGTGCCAGCAGTTCCGACAGGGTGGATGGCTACACCTTC	CASSSDRVDGYTF
-	TRBJ1-2	-	TRBV4-2	TGTGCCAGCAGCCGAGAACAGATACTGAATCCAATTCAGTATGGCTACACCTTC	CASSREQILNPIQYGYTF
-	TRBJ1-3	-	TRBV4-1	TGCGCCAGCAGCACCGGGACAGGAAACACCATATATTTT	CASSTGTGNTIYF
-	TRBJ1-3	-	TRBV27	TGTGCCAGCAGTCAAAGGGACGGTCGGAGCTCTGGAAACACCATATATTTT	CASSQRDGRSSGNTIYF